A single sample gave rise to the 21 T cell receptor beta chains below, sequenced in a study of blood T cell repertoires in COVID-19. Assay: immunoSEQ multiplex PCR; the TCRdb copy retains only in-frame clones and omits some. The sample holds some 200,000 clones, approximately 88% seen once. The sequenced sample consisted of PBMCs or T cells enriched from blood (not recorded which). The receptors come from a man between 18 and 35 years old with acute COVID-19.

Points on this clone: The same CDR3 can be traced to other DNA sequences in this sample. DNA for the CDR3: TGTGCCACCAGTGATCGCTATGGCTACACCTTC. Its protein is CATSDRYGYTF. The genes are TRBV24-1 and TRBJ1-2; D ambiguous. This CDR3 has 11 amino acids. CDR1 and CDR2 (germline): KGHDR, SFDVKD. The V end lost 3 bases, the J end lost 4 bases, and 2 bases lay between the germline ends.

The chain uses TRBV9 and TRBJ2-2; D is unresolved. The V gene lost 4 bases and the J gene lost 8 bases, with 12 bases spanning the gap. Germline values: CDR1 SGDLS, CDR2 YYNGEE. The CDR3 covers 13 residues. CDR3 DNA: TGTGCCAGCAGCCCACCACAGAATGGGGAGCTGTTTTTT. This codes for CASSPPQNGELFF.

The rearrangement uses TRBV4-1 and TRBJ1-1, with no clear D. The CDR3 has 15 residues. Trimming cost V 1 base and J 0 bases, with 9 bases left between them. CDR1 and CDR2 (germline): MGHRA, YSYEKL. The CDR3 DNA reads TGCGCCAGCAGCCAAGTGTACGGGATGAACACTGAAGCTTTCTTT. Translating gives CASSQVYGMNTEAFF.

CDR3 sequence reads: CASSQGASGIGELFF. The DNA of the CDR3 is TGCGCCAGCAGCCAAGGCGCTAGCGGGATCGGGGAGCTGTTTTTT. This chain joins TRBV4-3 and TRBJ2-2; 9 bases map to TRBD2. Germline CDR1 reads LGHNA; CDR2 reads YSLEER. The CDR3 consists of 15 residues. Trimming cost V 1 base and J 7 bases; bases outside gene matches: 4.

The chain uses TRBV11-3 and TRBJ1-1; no firm D call. V was shortened by 2 bases and J by 3 bases, with 7 bases between the two germline ends. The CDR3 is 13 residues long. Germline V gene sequence: CDR1 SGHNT, CDR2 YENEEA. CDR3 sequence: CASSLPYDTEAFF. CDR3 DNA: TGTGCCAGCAGCTTACCGTATGACACTGAAGCTTTCTTT.

This chain links TRBV27 with TRBJ1-2; 7 positions agree with TRBD1. The CDR3 length is 14 residues. J lost 12 bases, V lost 6 bases, and 16 bases had no gene match. Germline V gene sequence: CDR1 MNHEY, CDR2 SMNVEV (reference sequence). The CDR3 sequence: CASSPADRATGNTF. CDR3 DNA: TGTGCCAGCAGCCCGGCTGACAGGGCCACTGGAAACACCTTC.

This clone was seen only a few times. The gene calls are TRBV28 and TRBJ2-7, with 10 positions matching TRBD1. The trim removed 4 bases at V and 7 bases at J, leaving 10 bases unmatched. Germline CDR1 MDHEN, CDR2 SYDVKM. The CDR3 has 15 residues. CDR3 bases: TGTGCCAGCAGTTCTTTCGGACAGGGGGTAGGAGAGCAGTACTTC. Translating gives CASSSFGQGVGEQYF.

Of note for this clone: The same CDR3 arises from other DNA sequences in this sample as well. V and J are TRBV28 and TRBJ2-5; D not resolved. Germline V gene data show CDR1 as MDHEN and CDR2 as SYDVKM. Trimming took off 3 bases at V and 5 bases at J, with 4 bases between the two ends. The CDR3 consists of 11 residues. The CDR3 loop reads CASSFRETQYF. The CDR3 nucleotides read TGTGCCAGCAGTTTCCGGGAGACCCAGTACTTC.

The chain has TRBV10-3 and TRBJ2-3; D is perhaps TRBD1 (5 bases). The V gene lost 11 bases and the J gene lost 3 bases, with 18 bases spanning the gap. Germline V lookup: CDR1 ENHRY, CDR2 SYGVKD. CDR3 length: 14 residues. CDR3 sequence (DNA): TGTGCCTCTTCTAGGGGTGTGGGGACAGATACGCAGTATTTT. Its protein is CASSRGVGTDTQYF.

The CDR3 coding sequence is TGTGCCAGCAGCGCAGGACTAGCGGGAGGCAATGAGCAGTTCTTC. Its protein is CASSAGLAGGNEQFF. The rearrangement joins TRBV9 to TRBJ2-1; TRBD2 agrees at 14 bases. The V gene end was trimmed by 3 bases and the J gene end by 6 bases; junction bases not matched to a gene: 2. The CDR3 extends over 15 amino acids. Looked up from germline, CDR1 is SGDLS and CDR2 is YYNGEE.

The J gene is TRBJ2-1, the V gene TRBV6-5; TRBD2 matches at 11 bases. CDR3 length equals 15 residues. J gave up 3 bases and V 2 bases, and 0 bases lay outside the gene matches. The germline V gene has CDR1 MNHEY and CDR2 SVGAGI. CDR3 residues: CASSYGTSGYNEQFF. Here the CDR3 DNA reads TGTGCCAGCAGTTACGGGACTAGCGGCTACAATGAGCAGTTCTTC.

This rearrangement joins TRBV28 to TRBJ1-6; D is unclear. V was clipped by 4 bases and J by 0 bases, with 7 bases between them. Germline CDR1 reads MDHEN; CDR2 reads SYDVKM. The CDR3 is made up of 15 amino acids. As DNA, the CDR3 is TGTGCCAGCAGTTCCCCCCGCTCCTATAATTCACCCCTCCACTTT. Its protein is CASSSPRSYNSPLHF.

The chain links TRBV11-3 to TRBJ1-1; D is possibly TRBD1 (5 bases). The CDR3 runs 15 residues. V gave up 3 bases and J gave up 3 bases, with 14 bases separating them. Germline loops: CDR1 SGHNT, CDR2 YENEEA. The CDR3: CASSFGGRGDTEAFF. The CDR3 DNA reads as TGTGCCAGCAGCTTCGGGGGACGGGGGGACACTGAAGCTTTCTTT. Complete variable domain (other parts from reference TRBV11-3 and TRBJ1-1): EAGVVQSPRYKIIEKKQPVAFWCNPISGHNTLYWYLQNLGQGPELLIRYENEEAVDDSQLPKDRFSAERLKGVDSTLKIQPAELGDSAVYLCASSFGGRGDTEAFFGQGTRLTVV.

The V gene is TRBV27, the J gene TRBJ1-6; 9 bases map to TRBD1. The ends lost 4 bases at V and 7 bases at J; junction bases unmatched: 5. From germline, CDR1 is MNHEY and CDR2 SMNVEV (reference sequence). CDR3 length equals 15 residues. CDR3 DNA: TGTGCCAGCAGTTCCAGACAGGGGGGAAATTCACCCCTCCACTTT. The encoded protein is CASSSRQGGNSPLHF.

The J gene is TRBJ2-2, the V gene TRBV28, with 12 bases identical to TRBD2. The CDR3 covers 17 residues. V was clipped by 6 bases and J by 7 bases; unmatched bases: 12. Germline V gene sequence: CDR1 MDHEN, CDR2 SYDVKM. For the CDR3, the DNA is TGTGCCAGCAGCGAGGGAAGGACTAGCGGGATGAACGGGGAGCTGTTTTTT. This translates into CASSEGRTSGMNGELFF.

J is TRBJ1-3 and V is TRBV28; a weak D match, TRBD1 (5 bases). The CDR3 covers 14 residues. Between the trimmed V and J ends, which lost 5 bases and 6 bases, there was a span of 14 bases. CDR1 MDHEN and CDR2 SYDVKM come from the germline V gene. CDR3 amino acids: CASSGPGGINTIYF. CDR3 coding DNA: TGTGCCAGCAGTGGCCCCGGGGGGATAAACACCATATATTTT.

The chain recombines TRBV7-2 with TRBJ2-2; 10 bases are a match to TRBD2. V dropped 4 bases and J dropped 7; count of bases not matched to a gene: 6. The CDR3 covers 15 residues. CDR1 is SGHTA and CDR2 is FQGNSA in the germline V gene. As DNA, the CDR3 is TGTGCCAGCAGCTCTAGCGGGAGTCCGGTCGGGGAGCTGTTTTTT. Protein product: CASSSSGSPVGELFF.

The chain recombines TRBV5-5 with TRBJ1-4; D possibly corresponds to TRBD1 (5 bases). CDR1 and CDR2 (germline): SGHKS, YYEKEE (reference sequence). CDR3 length: 15 amino acids. The ends were cut back, 0 bases at V and 2 bases at J, with 8 bases in the middle. The CDR3 loop is CASSLAGGTNEKLFF. The CDR3 nucleotides read TGTGCCAGCAGCTTGGCCGGGGGGACTAATGAAAAACTGTTTTTT.

The chain carries TRBV9 and TRBJ2-7; 8 bases are shared with TRBD1. V trimming: 0 bases; J trimming: 5 bases; junction bases outside the gene matches: 10. This CDR3 has 16 residues. CDR1 is SGDLS, CDR2 YYNGEE, per germline. CDR3: CASSVGPTGAKDEQYF. The CDR3 region has the DNA TGTGCCAGCAGCGTAGGACCGACAGGGGCGAAAGACGAGCAGTACTTC.

This clone was recorded a few times. The chain carries TRBV30 and TRBJ2-7; tentative D call: TRBD1 (5 bases). Germline CDR1 is GTSNPN and CDR2 is SVGIG (reference sequence). This CDR3 region has 14 residues. V lost 1 base to trimming and J lost 2 bases, with 12 bases between them. CDR3 region: CAWSGGGKTYEQYF. The DNA of the CDR3 is TGTGCCTGGAGTGGGGGCGGCAAGACCTACGAGCAGTACTTC.

This clone showed up just once. The V gene is TRBV12-5, the J gene TRBJ2-1, with 7 bases identical to TRBD1. The germline CDR1 and CDR2 sequences are LGHNT and FRNRAP. The CDR3 runs 13 residues. J lost 4 bases, V lost 6 bases, and 3 bases had no gene match. CDR3 sequence: CASGLDRYNEQFF. CDR3 bases: TGTGCTAGTGGCCTGGACAGGTACAATGAGCAGTTCTTC. Complete variable domain (other parts from reference TRBV12-5 and TRBJ2-1): DARVTQTPRHKVTEMGQEVTMRCQPILGHNTVFWYRQTMMQGLELLAYFRNRAPLDDSGMPKDRFSAEMPDATLATLKIQPSEPRDSAVYFCASGLDRYNEQFFGPGTRLTVL.